A selection of T cell receptor beta chains follows, all from one sample in a study of blood T cells in healthy people across ages. TCRdb redid the calling of the 5' RACE reads with MiXCR, one entry per CDR3 protein. The profile shows about 1.1 million distinct CDR3 sequences, 35% to 40% of them singletons. The sequenced sample consisted of blood. These receptors originate from a man aged 18 to 30 in good health. CDR3s include the opening cysteine and the closing phenylalanine or tryptophan. A D gene is named only where the DNA matches it firmly. Not all rows give a size; the values are once, few, many and, for expanded clones, a class.

NA	NA	TRBJ1-5	TRBV7-8	16	CASSPSGAQNNQPQHF	TGTGCCAGCAGCCCAAGCGGGGCACAGAACAATCAGCCCCAGCATTTT
TRBD1	NA	TRBJ2-5	TRBV11-2	15	CASSRKTGNEETQYF	TGTGCCAGCAGCCGTAAGACAGGGAATGAAGAGACCCAGTACTTC
NA	NA	TRBJ1-1	TRBV11-2	15	CASRSPRGARTEAFF	TGTGCCAGCAGATCCCCACGGGGGGCACGAACTGAAGCTTTCTTT
NA	few	TRBJ1-5	TRBV20-1	11	CSAGSYQPQHF	TGCAGTGCGGGATCCTATCAGCCCCAGCATTTT
TRBD1	few	TRBJ1-6	TRBV4-3	19	CASSQGPRGRSSYNSPLHF	TGCGCCAGCAGCCAAGGTCCCAGGGGGAGGAGCTCCTATAATTCACCCCTCCACTTT
NA	NA	TRBJ1-6	TRBV11-2	15	CASSLEPGFGSPLHF	TGTGCCAGCAGCTTAGAACCAGGGTTTGGGTCACCCCTCCACTTT
TRBD2	NA	TRBJ2-3	TRBV7-2	16	CASSLGAGGAIDTQYF	TGTGCCAGCAGCTTAGGAGCCGGGGGGGCAATAGATACGCAGTATTTT
TRBD1	few	TRBJ1-2	TRBV2	14	CASSPQTGMGGYTF	TGTGCCAGCAGTCCTCAGACAGGGATGGGAGGCTACACCTTC
TRBD2	NA	TRBJ2-3	TRBV20-1	14	CSARSGGATDTQYF	TGCAGTGCTAGGAGCGGGGGGGCCACAGATACGCAGTATTTT
NA	NA	TRBJ2-7	TRBV7-2	13	CASSLIRDYEQYF	TGTGCCAGCAGCCTAATCAGGGATTACGAGCAGTACTTC
NA	NA	TRBJ2-3	TRBV4-2	16	CASSQEGPPRTDTQYF	TGTGCCAGCAGCCAAGAGGGGCCCCCTAGGACAGATACGCAGTATTTT
TRBD2	NA	TRBJ2-1	TRBV5-1	15	CASSSSGGYYNEQFF	TGCGCCAGCAGCTCTAGCGGGGGTTATTACAATGAGCAGTTCTTC